This is a list of T cell receptor beta chains from one sample in a study of blood T cell repertoires in COVID-19. Here immunoSEQ multiplex PCR was the method, and the copy in TCRdb shows in-frame clones only, minus some. The data contain about 180,000 clones, less than 90% of them seen just once; the ten biggest clones take up approximately 8%. Sequencing input: peripheral blood. All receptors derive from a woman aged 70-85 years with COVID-19, enrolled during active disease. CDR3s include the opening cysteine and the closing phenylalanine or tryptophan. Each record gives: V gene, J gene, clone size, D gene, CDR3 DNA, CDR3 protein. The D gene is left open where the match is weak. Size tells how often a clone was seen (once, few, many) or the class of an expanded clone, and some rows leave it out.

TRBV28	TRBJ1-4	.	TRBD1	TGTGCCAGCAGTGCGCCGGACAGGGGAGGGGAAAAACTGTTTTTT	CASSAPDRGGEKLFF
TRBV28	TRBJ2-5	.	.	TGTGCCAGCAGTTTTTGGGGGCGAGAGACCCAGTACTTC	CASSFWGRETQYF
TRBV28	TRBJ1-2	.	TRBD1	TGTGCCAGCAAGGTGACAGGGTTGTTCTATGGCTACACCTTC	CASKVTGLFYGYTF
TRBV5-1	TRBJ1-1	.	.	TGCGCCAGCAGCTTGGTCCAGGACACTGAAGCTTTCTTT	CASSLVQDTEAFF
TRBV5-1	TRBJ2-7	.	.	TGCGCCAGCAGCTTAGAGACGGAGGACTACGAGCAGTACTTC	CASSLETEDYEQYF
TRBV18	TRBJ2-5	.	.	TGTGCCAGCTCACCACGTAACGGGGAGACCCAGTACTTC	CASSPRNGETQYF
TRBV28	TRBJ2-2	once	TRBD1	TGTGCCAGCAGTTTCCGGGACAGGGGGACCGGGGAGCTGTTTTTT	CASSFRDRGTGELFF
TRBV18	TRBJ2-3	.	.	TGTGCCAGCTCACCACGACAGCTGGGCACAGATACGCAGTATTTT	CASSPRQLGTDTQYF
TRBV6-5	TRBJ2-3	.	.	TGTGCCAGCAGTTACTCGAATCAGGGCGCAGATACGCAGTATTTT	CASSYSNQGADTQYF
TRBV19	TRBJ1-2	once	.	TGTGCCAGTAGTATTCTGATAACAGGACGATCTATAAGCTACACCTTC	CASSILITGRSISYTF
TRBV7-2	TRBJ2-2	.	TRBD2	TGTGCCAGCAGCTTAAGGGCTAGCGGGAGTATGAGTCGGACCGGGGAGCTGTTTTTT	CASSLRASGSMSRTGELFF
TRBV28	TRBJ2-1	.	TRBD1	TGTGCCAGCAACACAGGGGGCGGGCAGTTCTTC	CASNTGGGQFF
TRBV28	TRBJ1-2	few	.	TGTGCCAGCAGACAGTCACTCTATGGCTACACCTTC	CASRQSLYGYTF
TRBV6-5	TRBJ2-7	few	TRBD1	TGTGCCAGCAGTTACTATAGGACAGGGGGCGTGGGGGAGCAGTACTTC	CASSYYRTGGVGEQYF
TRBV2	TRBJ2-7	.	TRBD1	TGTGCCAGCAGCCGACAGGGGGAACCCTACGAGCAGTACTTC	CASSRQGEPYEQYF
TRBV19	TRBJ2-2	.	.	TGTGCCAGTAGTATAGACCCCACTAGGGCCGGGGAGCTGTTTTTT	CASSIDPTRAGELFF
TRBV12-5	TRBJ1-2	once	.	TGTGCTAGTGGTTTGATTTTGGGGGCACAGGGTTTAGTTGGCTACACCTTC	CASGLILGAQGLVGYTF
TRBV24-1	TRBJ2-1	once	TRBD1	TGTGCCACCAGTGAAGTGGGACAGGGGCTACACAATGAGCAGTTCTTC	CATSEVGQGLHNEQFF
TRBV30	TRBJ2-3	.	TRBD2	TGTGCCTGGACTTCAGGACTAGCTAGGGCCACAGATACGCAGTATTTT	CAWTSGLARATDTQYF
TRBV28	TRBJ2-1	once	TRBD2	TGTGCCAGCAGCGAGCGGGAGGGCCGCAACAATGAGCAGTTCTTC	CASSEREGRNNEQFF
TRBV3-1/TRBV3-2	TRBJ2-7	.	TRBD1	TGTGCCAGCAGAGGGACAGGGACCTACTACGAGCAGTACTTC	CASRGTGTYYEQYF
TRBV28	TRBJ2-2	.	TRBD1	TGTGCCAGCAGTCGGACAGGTTGGGGAACCGGGGAGCTGTTTTTT	CASSRTGWGTGELFF
TRBV5-1	TRBJ1-1	.	TRBD1	TGCGCCAGCAGCTTGGGGGGCAGGGGGCAAGGCACTGAAGCTTTCTTT	CASSLGGRGQGTEAFF
TRBV6-5	TRBJ1-6	.	TRBD1	TGTGCCAGCAGCCGGGACAGGGGCCAATCACCCCTCCACTTT	CASSRDRGQSPLHF
TRBV28	TRBJ1-6	.	.	TGTGCCAGCAGTCCCCACAGGGTAAATTCACCCCTCCACTTT	CASSPHRVNSPLHF
TRBV6-2/TRBV6-3	TRBJ2-7	.	TRBD2	TGTGCCAGCAGTTACGAACTAGCGGTTGGGAGTTCGGTCGAGCAGTACTTC	CASSYELAVGSSVEQYF
TRBV28	TRBJ2-5	.	.	TGTGCCAGCAGTTCCCTCGGGTCGGAGGTGGTAGAGACCCAGTACTTC	CASSSLGSEVVETQYF
TRBV28	TRBJ2-1	.	TRBD1	TGTGCCAGCAGTGCGCCCGGGACAGTCTACAATGAGCAGTTCTTC	CASSAPGTVYNEQFF
TRBV19	TRBJ2-7	.	.	TGTGCCAGTAGTATATGGCTCTTGGAACCCGCTGAACAGCTCGAAAACCAGGGCTACGAGCAGTACTTC	CASSIWLLEPAEQLENQGYEQYF
TRBV27	TRBJ2-3	.	.	TGTGCCAGCAGTTTGGGGCCTGCCGTGAGCACAGATACGCAGTATTTT	CASSLGPAVSTDTQYF
TRBV3-1/TRBV3-2	TRBJ1-6	.	.	TGTGCCAGCAGCACCAGGGAAACCTATAATTCACCCCTCCACTTT	CASSTRETYNSPLHF
TRBV27	TRBJ2-1	.	TRBD2	TGTGCCAGCAGTTTGCCGGGACTAGCGTCGGGAAATGAGCAGTTCTTC	CASSLPGLASGNEQFF
TRBV19	TRBJ1-3	.	.	TGTGCCAGTAGGCGGGGTAGCTCTGGAAACACCATATATTTT	CASRRGSSGNTIYF
TRBV20-1	TRBJ2-7	.	.	TGCAGTGCTAGTGAGCTACGGCAGGGGAGCTCCTACGAGCAGTACTTC	CSASELRQGSSYEQYF
TRBV12-3/TRBV12-4	TRBJ2-3	.	.	TGTGCCAGCAGTTTATCGGATACGCAGTATTTT	CASSLSDTQYF
TRBV30	TRBJ2-2	.	TRBD2	TGTGCCTGGACCGGACTAGCGGGAGCTACGGCCGGGGAGCTGTTTTTT	CAWTGLAGATAGELFF
TRBV2	TRBJ1-2	few	TRBD1	TGTGCCAGCAGTGACTTGGGACAGGGTCAGGGCTACACCTTC	CASSDLGQGQGYTF
TRBV27	TRBJ1-2	few	TRBD1	TGTGCCAGCAGGGCGACAGGGGCGGTGGGGGGCTACACCTTC	CASRATGAVGGYTF
TRBV19	TRBJ1-2	.	.	TGTGCCAGTAGTCAGGACAGAGGCTATGGCTACACCTTC	CASSQDRGYGYTF
TRBV6-1	TRBJ1-1	.	.	TGTGCCAGCAGTGGGAGGGTCCCGACAACGGGGCTCTCTGAAGCTTTCTTT	CASSGRVPTTGLSEAFF
TRBV5-1	TRBJ1-3	.	TRBD1	TGCGCCAGCAGCTTGACAGGGGAGTCTGGAAACACCATATATTTT	CASSLTGESGNTIYF
TRBV28	TRBJ2-5	.	.	TGTGCCAGCAGTTCAGGGGGGCGAGAGACCCAGTACTTC	CASSSGGRETQYF
TRBV6-1	TRBJ2-6	.	.	TGTGCCAGCCGTGGGCAGGGGCGCACTGGGGCCAACGTCCTGACTTTC	CASRGQGRTGANVLTF
TRBV4-1	TRBJ1-5	few	TRBD1	TGCGCCAGCAGCCAAGTCACAGGGGGAAATCAGCCCCAGCATTTT	CASSQVTGGNQPQHF
TRBV27	TRBJ2-7	.	TRBD1	TGTGCCAGCAGGAGACAGGGGAGTCCCCAGTACTTC	CASRRQGSPQYF